These 22 T cell receptor beta chains were all obtained from the same sample, sequenced in a study of blood T cell repertoires in COVID-19. Sequenced by immunoSEQ multiplex PCR; TCRdb stores in-frame clones only, minus some. The table lists 200,000 or so clones, 70% to 85% of them singletons. Material: peripheral blood. These receptors came from a human donor with acute or convalescent COVID-19. The donor label of this sample is uncertain.

This chain uses TRBV10-3 with TRBJ2-2; 9 nucleotides match TRBD2. The ends lost 7 bases at V and 6 bases at J; junction bases unmatched: 9. Germline CDR1 reads ENHRY; CDR2 reads SYGVKD. The CDR3 contains 15 residues. The CDR3 spells CAITGEAGGAGELFF. The CDR3 nucleotides read TGTGCCATCACTGGAGAAGCGGGAGGAGCCGGGGAGCTGTTTTTT.

This clone was observed once. The chain combines TRBV3-1 (or the pseudogene TRBV3-2) with TRBJ2-5; 7 bases map to TRBD2. The CDR3 is 14 residues long. Germline V gene data show CDR1 as LGHDT and CDR2 as YNNKEL (reference sequence). V was pared by 5 bases and J by 5 bases, with 8 bases of the junction left unmatched. CDR3 nucleotides: TGTGCCAGCAGCAAATCGGGAGCGGGGGAGACCCAGTACTTC. As protein: CASSKSGAGETQYF.

The rearrangement links TRBV5-4 to TRBJ2-3, with D uncertain. This CDR3 is built from 14 residues. V was clipped by 0 bases and J by 0 bases, with 5 bases between them. Germline V gives CDR1 SGHNT, CDR2 YYREEE (reference sequence). CDR3 coding DNA: TGTGCCAGCAGCTTGGACTGGAGCACAGATACGCAGTATTTT. Its protein product is CASSLDWSTDTQYF. The whole variable domain, filled in from reference TRBV5-4 and TRBJ2-3, reads ETGVTQSPTHLIKTRGQQVTLRCSSQSGHNTVSWYQQALGQGPQFIFQYYREEENGRGNFPPRFSGLQFPNYSSELNVNALELDDSALYLCASSLDWSTDTQYFGPGTRLTVL.

This chain uses TRBV5-6 with TRBJ2-4, with 8 positions matching TRBD1. CDR1 and CDR2 from the germline V gene are SGHDT and YYEEEE. J lost 6 bases, V lost 3 bases, and 5 bases had no gene match. CDR3 size: 14 residues. CDR3: CASSSGQGINIQYF. In DNA, the CDR3 is TGTGCCAGCAGCTCCGGACAGGGAATAAACATTCAGTACTTC.

The chain recombines TRBV29-1 with TRBJ1-2, with a weak D call TRBD1 (5 bases). The CDR3 spans 11 residues. Per the germline V gene, CDR1 is SQVTM and CDR2 is ANQGSEA. V dropped 4 bases and J dropped 7 bases, with 10 bases sitting between them. For the CDR3, the DNA is TGCAGCGTTGCTGCGGGGGGTGGCTACACCTTC. Amino acid sequence: CSVAAGGGYTF.

V is TRBV29-1 and J is TRBJ2-7; D is possibly TRBD2 (5 bases). The length of the CDR3 is 15 residues. Trimming removed 0 bases at V and 0 bases at J, with 12 bases between. The V gene's germline CDR1 is SQVTM and CDR2 ANQGSEA. For the CDR3, the DNA is TGCAGCGTTGAAGATAGGAGAGGGAGCTCCTACGAGCAGTACTTC. This encodes CSVEDRRGSSYEQYF.

V is TRBV6-1 and J is TRBJ1-1; D gene uncertain. The CDR3 is 14 amino acids. Per germline, CDR1 MNHNS and CDR2 SASEGT. Trimming removed 3 bases at V and 11 bases at J, with 19 bases between. The CDR3 sequence is CASSDRPGRETAFF. CDR3 DNA sequence: TGTGCCAGCAGTGACCGTCCGGGTCGAGAAACGGCTTTCTTT.

The V gene is TRBV30, the J gene TRBJ2-3; 8 nucleotides match TRBD2. Germline assignment: CDR1 GTSNPN and CDR2 SVGIG (reference sequence). J lost 4 bases, V lost 5 bases, and 11 bases had no gene match. The CDR3 is made up of 15 amino acids. The CDR3 region is CAWAPGLVDADTQYF. Here the CDR3 DNA reads TGTGCCTGGGCTCCGGGACTAGTGGACGCAGATACGCAGTATTTT.

J is TRBJ2-1 and V is TRBV11-3; 11 bases are shared with TRBD2. V lost 3 bases to trimming and J lost 4 bases; unmatched junction nucleotides: 2. Germline V gene sequence: CDR1 SGHNT, CDR2 YENEEA. The CDR3 is 15 residues long. The CDR3 bases are TGTGCCAGCAGCTTTCGACTAGCGGGGTACAATGAGCAGTTCTTC. The encoded protein is CASSFRLAGYNEQFF.

This chain links TRBV5-8 with TRBJ1-5, with D maybe TRBD1 (5 bases). There are 15 residues in the CDR3. Trimming removed 0 bases at V and 2 bases at J, with 9 bases between. CDR1 is SGHTS and CDR2 is YDEGEE in the germline V gene. In DNA, the CDR3 is TGTGCCAGCAGCTTGGACGGGACTCGCAATCAGCCCCAGCATTTT. Translation gives CASSLDGTRNQPQHF.

The chain employs TRBV18 and TRBJ1-4; the D is unclear. Trimming took 2 bases from V and 2 from J, leaving 12 bases between them. CDR1 and CDR2 from the germline V gene are KGHSH and LQKENI. CDR3 length: 16 residues. The CDR3: CASSPSSGSTNEKLFF. As DNA, the CDR3 is TGTGCCAGCTCACCAAGTTCTGGGAGTACTAATGAAAAACTGTTTTTT.

V is TRBV6-5 and J is TRBJ2-5, with TRBD2 as a possible D gene (6 bases). This CDR3 is built from 15 residues. CDR1 and CDR2 from the germline V gene are MNHEY and SVGAGI. Between the trimmed V and J ends, which lost 0 bases and 7 bases, there was a span of 15 bases. The CDR3 loop is CASSYSTRSDRTQYF. The CDR3 DNA reads TGTGCCAGCAGTTACTCGACTAGATCCGATAGGACCCAGTACTTC.

The CDR3 coding sequence is TGTGCCAGCAGCCTTAACCTAGCGGGACTCGAGACCCAGTACTTC. As protein: CASSLNLAGLETQYF. The chain couples TRBV3-1 (or the pseudogene TRBV3-2) to TRBJ2-5, with 9 bases that match TRBD2. The V gene end was trimmed by 4 bases and the J gene end by 5 bases; junction bases not matched to a gene: 8. Germline lookup yields CDR1 LGHDT and CDR2 YNNKEL (reference sequence). CDR3 size: 15 residues.

The chain uses TRBV7-8 and TRBJ2-2; D is uncertain. The CDR3 sequence is 14 residues long. Per the germline V gene, CDR1 is SGHVS and CDR2 is FQNEAQ. Trimming took 0 bases from V and 4 from J, leaving 6 bases between them. CDR3 loop: CASSLATVTGELFF. The CDR3 nucleotides are TGTGCCAGCAGCTTAGCAACGGTCACCGGGGAGCTGTTTTTT.

The V call is TRBV4-1, the J call TRBJ1-3; a possible D gene is TRBD1 (5 bases). The CDR3 length is 16 residues. V lost 1 base, J lost 3 bases, and 13 bases lay in between. In germline, CDR1 is MGHRA, CDR2 YSYEKL. Here the CDR3 DNA reads TGCGCCAGCAGCCAAGGAGAAGGGGCTGTTGGAAACACCATATATTTT. Translating it yields CASSQGEGAVGNTIYF.

This CDR3 reads CASSISSQGPYGYTF. The CDR3 bases are TGTGCCAGTAGTATCAGCTCACAGGGTCCCTATGGCTACACCTTC. This sequence joins TRBV19 and TRBJ1-2; D is possibly TRBD1 (6 bases). The germline gives CDR1 LNHDA, CDR2 SQIVND (reference sequence). The CDR3 covers 15 residues. The V and J ends lost 3 bases and 4 bases respectively, with 15 bases between them.

The CDR3, as DNA: TGTGCCAGTCGTTCAGGGAGGGACACTGAAGCTTTCTTT. Translation: CASRSGRDTEAFF. The V and J genes are TRBV19 and TRBJ1-1; maybe TRBD1 (5 bases). Germline-derived CDR1 and CDR2 are LNHDA and SQIVND (reference sequence). V lost 8 bases and J 3 bases, leaving 13 bases between the germline ends. CDR3 length equals 13 residues.

V gene TRBV6-2 or TRBV6-3 combines with J gene TRBJ1-2; D remains unclear. CDR3 size: 13 residues. Per the germline V gene, CDR1 is MNHEY and CDR2 is SVGEGT. The germline V and J ends were trimmed by 2 bases and 7 bases, with 11 bases remaining between them. The CDR3: CASSYGREAGYTF. CDR3 in DNA: TGTGCCAGCAGTTACGGGCGGGAGGCTGGCTACACCTTC.

J is TRBJ2-6 and V is TRBV10-3; 7 bases match TRBD1. Germline V gives CDR1 ENHRY, CDR2 SYGVKD. CDR3 length: 16 residues. J gave up 2 bases and V 2 bases, and 3 bases lay outside the gene matches. The CDR3 DNA sequence: TGTGCCATCAGTGAGATTGGGACAGCTGGGGCCAACGTCCTGACTTTC. Its protein is CAISEIGTAGANVLTF.

CDR3 protein: CASSIAGGGNTEAFF. The CDR3 nucleotides are TGTGCCAGCTCGATTGCAGGGGGAGGGAACACTGAAGCTTTCTTT. The chain recombines TRBV18 with TRBJ1-1; 7 bases line up with TRBD1. CDR1 and CDR2 (germline): KGHSH, LQKENI. The CDR3 contains 15 residues. V lost 6 bases to trimming and J lost 1 base; unmatched junction nucleotides: 8.

V is TRBV19 and J is TRBJ2-1; 10 nucleotides match TRBD2. J gave up 7 bases and V 5 bases, and 20 bases lay outside the gene matches. Germline CDR1 and CDR2: LNHDA and SQIVND (reference sequence). This CDR3 spans 19 amino acids. DNA of the CDR3: TGTGCCAGTAGTCCCACTCGCGGACAAGCAGCGGGAGGGGTAAATGAGCAGTTCTTC. Translated: CASSPTRGQAAGGVNEQFF.

The chain has TRBV28 and TRBJ2-3, with D possibly matching TRBD2 (5 bases). The ends were cut back, 4 bases at V and 2 bases at J, with 16 bases in the middle. The CDR3 has 16 amino acids. Germline V CDR1 and CDR2: MDHEN, SYDVKM. The CDR3 loop is CASSSSGSGVTDTQYF. DNA of the CDR3: TGTGCCAGCAGTTCCTCGGGGAGTGGGGTCACAGATACGCAGTATTTT.